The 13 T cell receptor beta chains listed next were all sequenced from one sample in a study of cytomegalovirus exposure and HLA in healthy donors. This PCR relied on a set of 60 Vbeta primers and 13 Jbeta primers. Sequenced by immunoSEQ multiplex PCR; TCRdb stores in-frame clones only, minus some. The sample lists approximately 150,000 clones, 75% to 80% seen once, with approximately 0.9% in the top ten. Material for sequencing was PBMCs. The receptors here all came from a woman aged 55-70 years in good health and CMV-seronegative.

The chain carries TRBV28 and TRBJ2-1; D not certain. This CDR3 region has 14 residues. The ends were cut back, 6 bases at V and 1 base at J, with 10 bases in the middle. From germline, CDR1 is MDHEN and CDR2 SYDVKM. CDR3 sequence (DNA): TGTGCCAGCAGCGGCGGCGGTTCCTACAATGAGCAGTTCTTC. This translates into CASSGGGSYNEQFF.

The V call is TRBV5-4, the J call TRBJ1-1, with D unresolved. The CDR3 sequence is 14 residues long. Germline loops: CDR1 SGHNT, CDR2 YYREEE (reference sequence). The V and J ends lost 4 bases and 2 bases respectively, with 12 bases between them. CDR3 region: CASSLRRGNTEAFF. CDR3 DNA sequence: TGTGCCAGCAGCCTCCGACGGGGAAACACTGAAGCTTTCTTT.

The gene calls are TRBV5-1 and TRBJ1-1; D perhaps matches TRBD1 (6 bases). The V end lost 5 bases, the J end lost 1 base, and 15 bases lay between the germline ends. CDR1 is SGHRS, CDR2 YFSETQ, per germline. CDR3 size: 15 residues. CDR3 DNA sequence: TGCGCCAGCAGAGGTATTCGACAGGAGAACACTGAAGCTTTCTTT. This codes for CASRGIRQENTEAFF.

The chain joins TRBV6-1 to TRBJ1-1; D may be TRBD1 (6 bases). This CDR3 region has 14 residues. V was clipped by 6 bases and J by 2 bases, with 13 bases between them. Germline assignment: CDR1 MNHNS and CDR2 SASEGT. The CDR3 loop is CASRTGQRNTEAFF. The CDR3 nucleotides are TGTGCCAGCAGAACCGGACAGAGAAACACTGAAGCTTTCTTT.

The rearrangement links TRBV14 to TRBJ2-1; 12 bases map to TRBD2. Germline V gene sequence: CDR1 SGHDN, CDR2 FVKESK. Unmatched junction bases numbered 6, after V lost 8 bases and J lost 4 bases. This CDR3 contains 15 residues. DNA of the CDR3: TGTGCCAGCCGCCTAGCGGGAGGGGGGTACAATGAGCAGTTCTTC. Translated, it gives CASRLAGGGYNEQFF.

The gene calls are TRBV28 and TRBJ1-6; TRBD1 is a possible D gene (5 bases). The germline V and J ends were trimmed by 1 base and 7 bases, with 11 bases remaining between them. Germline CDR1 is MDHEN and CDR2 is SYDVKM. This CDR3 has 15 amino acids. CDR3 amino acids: CASSLSKGKNSPLHF. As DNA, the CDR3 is TGTGCCAGCAGTTTATCAAAGGGGAAGAATTCACCCCTCCACTTT.

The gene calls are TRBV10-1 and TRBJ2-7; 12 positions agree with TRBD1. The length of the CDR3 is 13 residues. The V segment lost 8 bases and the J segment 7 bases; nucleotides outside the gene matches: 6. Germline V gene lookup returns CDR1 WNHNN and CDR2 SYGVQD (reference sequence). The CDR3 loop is CASGGQGAKEQYF. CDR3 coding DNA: TGCGCCAGCGGGGGACAGGGGGCGAAGGAGCAGTACTTC.

The CDR3 nucleotides read TGTGCCAGCAGCCAAGACAGACAAGAGACCCAGTACTTC. Residues: CASSQDRQETQYF. The chain joins TRBV4-2 to TRBJ2-5; no definite D call. CDR1 is LGHNA and CDR2 is YNFKEQ in the germline V gene. The CDR3 extends over 13 amino acids. Deletions cut 0 bases from V and 2 bases from J, with 4 bases between.

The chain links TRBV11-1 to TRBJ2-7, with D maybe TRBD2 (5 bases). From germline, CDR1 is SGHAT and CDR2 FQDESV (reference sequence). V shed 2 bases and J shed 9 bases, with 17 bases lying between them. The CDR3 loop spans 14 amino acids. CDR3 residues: CASSLTPSMAGQYF. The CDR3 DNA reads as TGTGCCAGCAGCTTAACGCCTAGCATGGCCGGGCAGTACTTC.

CDR3 protein: CATRAGQITEAFF. The CDR3 DNA sequence: TGTGCCACCAGGGCAGGGCAGATCACTGAAGCTTTCTTT. The genes are TRBV19 and TRBJ1-1; a possible D gene is TRBD1 (5 bases). Per germline, CDR1 LNHDA and CDR2 SQIVND (reference sequence). V dropped 10 bases and J dropped 4 bases, with 16 bases sitting between them. The CDR3 is 13 amino acids. The full variable domain, its missing parts supplied by reference TRBV19 and TRBJ1-1, is DGGITQSPKYLFRKEGQNVTLSCEQNLNHDAMYWYRQDPGQGLRLIYYSQIVNDFQKGDIAEGYSVSREKKESFPLTVTSAQKNPTAFYLCATRAGQITEAFFGQGTRLTVV.

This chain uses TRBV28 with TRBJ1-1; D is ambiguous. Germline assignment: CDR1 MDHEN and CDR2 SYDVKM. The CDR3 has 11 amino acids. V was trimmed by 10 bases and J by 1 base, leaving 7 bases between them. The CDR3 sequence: CAIATNTEAFF. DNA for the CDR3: TGTGCCATAGCGACGAACACTGAAGCTTTCTTT.

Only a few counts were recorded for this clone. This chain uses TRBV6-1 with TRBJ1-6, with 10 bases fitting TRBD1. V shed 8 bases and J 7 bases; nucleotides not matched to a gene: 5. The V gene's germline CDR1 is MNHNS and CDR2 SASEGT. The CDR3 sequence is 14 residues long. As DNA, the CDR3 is TGTGCCAGCCAAATGGACAGGGGGAATTCACCCCTCCACTTT. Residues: CASQMDRGNSPLHF.

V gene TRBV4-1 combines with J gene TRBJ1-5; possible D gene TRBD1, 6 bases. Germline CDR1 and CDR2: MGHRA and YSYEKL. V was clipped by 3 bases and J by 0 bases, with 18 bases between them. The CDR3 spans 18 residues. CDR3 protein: CASSQHIGQTNSNQPQHF. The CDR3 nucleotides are TGCGCCAGCAGCCAGCACATCGGACAGACTAATAGCAATCAGCCCCAGCATTTT.